These T cell receptor beta chains were read from a single sample in a study of blood T cell repertoires in COVID-19. Assay used: immunoSEQ multiplex PCR; TCRdb lists only in-frame clones, some missing. Among about 440,000 clones, around 89% were seen once, and the ten largest hold around 4.4%. The sequencing sample was made of peripheral blood. The receptors originated from a woman aged 30 to 39 with acute or convalescent COVID-19. Each CDR3 is given with its conserved first and last residue. D genes are given only for firm matches. Size values are once, few and many counts, or a class for expanded clones, and some rows have none.

D	size	V	J	DNA	CDR3
TRBD1	.	TRBV6-1	TRBJ2-5	TGTGCCAGCAGTGAAGATCGTTTTGGACAGGGGAAAGAGACCCAGTACTTC	CASSEDRFGQGKETQYF
.	.	TRBV30	TRBJ2-3	TGTGCCTGGAGGCGGACACCCTATACGCAGTATTTT	CAWRRTPYTQYF
TRBD1	.	TRBV5-4	TRBJ1-6	TGTGCCAGCAGTCCCGACAGGGCAGAAAGAAATTCACCCCTCCACTTT	CASSPDRAERNSPLHF
TRBD1	few	TRBV6-1	TRBJ2-1	TGTGCCAGCAGTGAAGCGAGACAGGGAGAGTTCTTC	CASSEARQGEFF
.	.	TRBV30	TRBJ1-1	TGTGCCTGGAGCCGTACGGGGTACACTGAAGCTTTCTTT	CAWSRTGYTEAFF
.	many	TRBV5-1	TRBJ2-2	TGCGCCAGCAGCAGACTGACAGACAACTCCGGGGAGCTGTTTTTT	CASSRLTDNSGELFF
.	.	TRBV27	TRBJ2-7	TGTGCCAGCAGTTACAGGGTCGCCTACGAGCAGTACTTC	CASSYRVAYEQYF
.	.	TRBV19	TRBJ2-1	TGTGCCAGTAGTATCTCAGGGAAGGGCAATGAGCAGTTCTTC	CASSISGKGNEQFF
.	.	TRBV19	TRBJ1-1	TGTGCCAGTAGGGGGGGGAGCACTGAAGCTTTCTTT	CASRGGSTEAFF
.	few	TRBV2	TRBJ1-5	TGTGCCAGCAGTGTGGGAGGCAATCAGCCCCAGCATTTT	CASSVGGNQPQHF
.	.	TRBV2	TRBJ1-6	TGTGCCAGCAGCTTCTACTCCTATAATTCACCCCTCCACTTT	CASSFYSYNSPLHF
TRBD1	.	TRBV27	TRBJ2-5	TGTGCCAGCAGCGGACAGGGGCGGGAGACCCAGTACTTC	CASSGQGRETQYF
.	.	TRBV6-5	TRBJ2-7	TGTGCCAGCAGCAACGGACTCTACGAGCAGTACTTC	CASSNGLYEQYF
.	.	TRBV24-1	TRBJ2-6	TGTGCCACCAGTTTCTTCCGCCCTAGTTTTACTGGGGCCAACGTCCTGACTTTC	CATSFFRPSFTGANVLTF
TRBD1	.	TRBV6-5	TRBJ2-7	TGTGCCAGCAGCAAGAGAGACAGGGGGCCCTACGAGCAGTACTTC	CASSKRDRGPYEQYF
TRBD2	.	TRBV3-1/TRBV3-2	TRBJ2-1	TGTGCCAGCAGCCAATATGGTTCCCGACTAGCGGGGATAGGAAATGAGCAGTTCTTC	CASSQYGSRLAGIGNEQFF
TRBD2	.	TRBV7-2	TRBJ2-7	TGTGCCAGCAGCGCTAGCGGGGGGGCCTCCCACGAGCAGTACTTC	CASSASGGASHEQYF
.	.	TRBV5-1	TRBJ2-3	TGCGCCAGCAGCAAGGCGCCGGGACAAGTCACAGATACGCAGTATTTT	CASSKAPGQVTDTQYF
.	.	TRBV5-1	TRBJ2-7	TGCGCCAGCAGCTTGACTCCGGGGGCCTACGAGCAGTACTTC	CASSLTPGAYEQYF
TRBD2	.	TRBV10-3	TRBJ2-1	TGTGCCATCAGTGAGCTAGCGGGGAGGAATGAGCAGTTCTTC	CAISELAGRNEQFF
.	.	TRBV28	TRBJ2-3	TGTGCCAGCAGTTACGGGACTGGCCCTCCCACAGATACGCAGTATTTT	CASSYGTGPPTDTQYF
TRBD1	.	TRBV2	TRBJ1-6	TGTGCCAGCAGTGGTCAGGGGGCTTATATTGGTGGGAATTCACCCCTCCACTTT	CASSGQGAYIGGNSPLHF
.	.	TRBV2	TRBJ2-2	TGTGCCAGCGGGGGACCAAACAGGGACGTTGGCGGGGAGCTGTTTTTT	CASGGPNRDVGGELFF
TRBD1	.	TRBV5-1	TRBJ2-7	TGCGCCAGCAGCAGAGCTCGGGGGGACAGGGGTAACGAGCAGTACTTC	CASSRARGDRGNEQYF
.	.	TRBV18	TRBJ1-1	TGTGCCAGCTCCGGGGGGGGCACTGAAGCTTTCTTT	CASSGGGTEAFF
.	.	TRBV21-1	TRBJ1-5	TGTGCCAGCAGCAGTCGGCCCCAGCATTTT	CASSSRPQHF
.	.	TRBV2	TRBJ2-2	TGTGCCAGCAGTCTCAACACCGGGGAGCTGTTTTTT	CASSLNTGELFF
TRBD1	.	TRBV9	TRBJ2-3	TGTGCCAGCAGCGCGGGGACAGGGAGCACAGATACGCAGTATTTT	CASSAGTGSTDTQYF
.	once	TRBV11-2	TRBJ2-6	TGTGCCAGCAGCGCGGGACGGATGTACTCTGGGGCCAACGTCCTGACTTTC	CASSAGRMYSGANVLTF
.	once	TRBV29-1	TRBJ2-3	TGCAGCGGAAATATAGGAGGCACAGATACGCAGTATTTT	CSGNIGGTDTQYF
.	many	TRBV10-3	TRBJ1-1	TGTGCCATCAAGAAGGATAGATCCGGGTATGAAGCTTTCTTT	CAIKKDRSGYEAFF
.	.	TRBV30	TRBJ1-1	TGTGCCTGGAGTGCCGCGAGGGGGATGAACACTGAAGCTTTCTTT	CAWSAARGMNTEAFF
.	.	TRBV4-2	TRBJ1-4	TGTGCCAGCAGCCCGACGGGGGGGGAGGATGAAAAACTGTTTTTT	CASSPTGGEDEKLFF
TRBD1	.	TRBV27	TRBJ1-6	TGTGCCACCAAGGAGGAGGGACAGAAAATAAATTCACCCCTCCACTTT	CATKEEGQKINSPLHF
.	.	TRBV28	TRBJ2-5	TGTGCCAGCAGTTCCGGGGACCTGGAGGGAGAGACCCAGTACTTC	CASSSGDLEGETQYF
TRBD1	.	TRBV3-1/TRBV3-2	TRBJ2-3	TGTGCCAGCAGCTACGGGACAGGGAGCACAGATACGCAGTATTTT	CASSYGTGSTDTQYF
.	.	TRBV25-1	TRBJ2-5	TGTGCCAGTGGACGGGGTGGCGAGACCCAGTACTTC	CASGRGGETQYF
TRBD2	.	TRBV2	TRBJ2-1	TGTGCCAGCAGTTCCGAGCGGGGGGGCGTTGAGTTCTTC	CASSSERGGVEFF
.	.	TRBV11-2	TRBJ2-7	TGTGCCAGCAGCTTAGGCGGGAACTACGAGCAGTACTTC	CASSLGGNYEQYF
TRBD1	once	TRBV12-5	TRBJ1-6	TGTGCTAGTGGTTTGGGGGACAGGGCATATAATGAGCATTCACCCCTCCACTTT	CASGLGDRAYNEHSPLHF
.	.	TRBV28	TRBJ1-1	TGTGCCAGCAGTGGAATAGACAGGAGCCACACTGAAGCTTTCTTT	CASSGIDRSHTEAFF
TRBD1	.	TRBV6-1	TRBJ1-3	TGTGCCAGCAGTGATTTCTGGACAGGGGTTACTGGAAACACCATATATTTT	CASSDFWTGVTGNTIYF
TRBD1	.	TRBV2	TRBJ2-5	TGTGCCAGCAGATCAGACAGGGCTTCAGAGACCCAGTACTTC	CASRSDRASETQYF
TRBD1	.	TRBV7-9	TRBJ1-2	TGTGCCAGCACCTACAGGACAGGGGATGGCTACACCTTC	CASTYRTGDGYTF
.	.	TRBV7-3	TRBJ2-1	TGTGCCAGCAGCTCTACAGGGAAGGGTGAGCAGTTCTTC	CASSSTGKGEQFF
TRBD2	.	TRBV12-3/TRBV12-4	TRBJ2-5	TGTGCCAGTTGCGAAGGACTAGCGGAGACCCAGTACTTC	CASCEGLAETQYF